This is a list of T cell receptor beta chains from one sample in a study of T cells in Graves' hyperthyroidism and ophthalmopathy. TCRdb independently ran MiXCR on the multiplex PCR reads; one entry per CDR3 protein. This table has around 560,000 distinct CDR3 sequences, about a sixth appearing once. Sequences were obtained from blood. These receptors were taken from a woman younger than 30 with Graves' hyperthyroidism. Both conserved end residues are part of each CDR3.

TRBJ1-4,TRBV18,CASSPRAGPNEKLFF
TRBJ2-1,TRBV20-1,CSARMLADLYNEQFF
TRBJ2-6,TRBV12-3/TRBV12-4,CASSPGTGGADSGANVLTF
TRBJ2-1,TRBV7-9,CASSLKVGPPEQFF
TRBJ2-1,TRBV9,CASSAAGTSGSREQFF
TRBJ1-4,TRBV6-1,CASSDTGTGSEKLFF
TRBJ2-2,TRBV28,CASSRIQGPTGELFF
TRBJ1-2,TRBV3-1,CASSRSPDRAYGYTF
TRBJ2-3,TRBV12-3/TRBV12-4,CASSVLADTQYF
TRBJ2-6,TRBV20-1,CSARDTRGGKTGANVLTF
TRBJ2-3,TRBV7-9,CASSRGDRITDTQYF
TRBJ2-3,TRBV11-2,CASSGYYPDTQYF
TRBJ2-7,TRBV6-1,CASSEDDYEQYF
TRBJ1-2,TRBV10-3,CAISESKRPGMDGYTF
TRBJ2-6,TRBV28,CASRRTGTGTGANVLTF
TRBJ2-3,TRBV3-1,CASSHWGTGPLPGTDTQYF
TRBJ1-1,TRBV28,CASTADRRLGAFF
TRBJ2-7,TRBV20-1,CSARLMTGAYEQYF
TRBJ1-6,TRBV10-2,CASSEVLGNSPLHF
TRBJ2-6,TRBV12-3/TRBV12-4,CASSFGPGRGAGANVLTF
TRBJ1-3,TRBV6-1,CASNRGNTIYF
TRBJ1-2,TRBV7-9,CASSPTGANYGYTF
TRBJ2-5,TRBV20-1,CSARPPRLAGGGPETQYF
TRBJ2-1,TRBV7-9,CASSPGTSGNDEQFF
TRBJ2-5,TRBV28,CASSLMQGAETQYF
TRBJ2-7,TRBV2,CASRLNPGTGSHEQYF
TRBJ2-7,TRBV5-1,CASSSGLAGGYEQYF
TRBJ1-5,TRBV6-1,CASTGGEGNQPQHF